Presented here are 12 T cell receptor beta chains from one specimen sequenced in a study of human T cells and chemical hapten exposure. TCRdb re-analysed the RACE reads in MiXCR, keeping a single row per CDR3 protein. Among about 80,000 distinct CDR3 sequences listed, 11% were seen once. The time point was: patch test 2, 6 weeks after DPC sensitization. Treatment: therapeutic diphenylcyclopropenone sensitization with weekly scalp DPC. The specimen was whole blood, collected in connection with sensitization to the hapten diphenylcyclopropenone (DPC). The receptors were gathered from a man between 18 and 35 years old with alopecia areata. Some clones in this sample may be carry-over from other donors' samples.

This clonotype was counted a few times. The chain uses TRBV3-1 and TRBJ2-1; D may be TRBD1 or TRBD2 (5 bases each). CDR1 is LGHDT, CDR2 YNNKEL, per germline (reference sequence). The CDR3 extends over 17 amino acids. V was trimmed by 4 bases and J by 7 bases, leaving 23 bases between them. The CDR3: CASSLSGKGSLWNEQFF. DNA for the CDR3: TGTGCCAGCAGCCTATCCGGGAAGGGGAGTCTTTGGAATGAGCAGTTCTTC.

There are a few counts of this clonotype. This chain joins TRBV20-1 and TRBJ2-1; 9 nucleotides agree with TRBD2. V lost 0 bases, J lost 0 bases, and 3 bases stayed unmatched. The germline V gene has CDR1 DFQATT and CDR2 SNEGSKA (reference sequence). The CDR3 totals 16 residues. This CDR3 is CSARDLAGSSYNEQFF. In DNA form, the CDR3 reads TGCAGTGCTAGAGATCTAGCGGGGAGCTCCTACAATGAGCAGTTCTTC.

The gene calls are TRBV11-1 and TRBJ2-5; TRBD2 matches at 8 bases. CDR1 and CDR2 (germline): SGHAT, FQDESV (reference sequence). The CDR3 extends over 12 amino acids. The CDR3 DNA follows: TGTGTCAGTGGGACTAGTACAGAGACCCAGTACTTC. Amino acid sequence: CVSGTSTETQYF.

This clonotype was detected many times. The CDR3 loop reads CASRGQGAPFEKLFF. The CDR3 coding sequence is TGTGCCAGCAGAGGACAGGGGGCGCCGTTTGAAAAACTGTTTTTT. V usage is TRBV6-5 and J usage is TRBJ1-4; 11 nucleotides match TRBD1. Germline lookup yields CDR1 MNHEY and CDR2 SVGAGI. With 6 bases clipped from V and 7 bases from J, the junction kept 7 bases outside the gene matches. The CDR3 loop spans 15 amino acids.

The chain has TRBV7-8 and TRBJ1-6; no reliable D call. This CDR3 spans 17 amino acids. V lost 1 base and J 0 bases, leaving 10 bases between the germline ends. Germline CDR1 is SGHVS and CDR2 is FQNEAQ. The CDR3 nucleotides read TGTGCCAGCAGCTTAGGAGGGAGGAGCTCCTATAATTCACCCCTCCACTTT. It specifies CASSLGGRSSYNSPLHF.

This clonotype was detected ten times or more. The chain employs TRBV6-6 and TRBJ1-4; tentatively, D is TRBD1 (5 bases). Germline CDR1 reads MNHNY; CDR2 reads SVGAGI (reference sequence). The length of the CDR3 is 13 residues. V was shortened by 6 bases and J by 7 bases, with 12 bases between the two germline ends. CDR3 sequence: CASSDSAGEKLFF. CDR3 bases: TGTGCCAGCAGCGACAGTGCAGGTGAAAAACTGTTTTTT.

This clonotype was seen repeatedly, ten times or more. The chain couples TRBV6-4 to TRBJ2-3; 8 positions agree with TRBD2. Germline CDR1 reads MRHNA; CDR2 reads SNTAGT. CDR3 length: 16 residues. The trim removed 4 bases at V and 1 base at J, leaving 7 bases unmatched. CDR3 loop: CASSASVAGRTDTQYF. As DNA, the CDR3 is TGTGCCAGCAGTGCTTCGGTAGCGGGGCGCACAGATACGCAGTATTTT.

This clonotype has at least ten counts. This chain joins TRBV20-1 and TRBJ1-1; a weak D match, TRBD1 (6 bases). Deletions cut 5 bases from V and 5 bases from J, with 21 bases between. Germline V lookup: CDR1 DFQATT, CDR2 SNEGSKA (reference sequence). The CDR3 length is 15 residues. CDR3 DNA sequence: TGCAGTGCTTCCACCCCGAGGGGGGCGTGGACTGAAGCTTTCTTT. Amino acid sequence: CSASTPRGAWTEAFF.

The chain has TRBV19 and TRBJ1-1; tentative D call: TRBD1 (6 bases). Trimming cost V 7 bases and J 4 bases, with 16 bases left between them. This CDR3 has 14 amino acids. The germline V gene encodes CDR1 LNHDA and CDR2 SQIVND (reference sequence). CDR3 DNA sequence: TGTGCCAGTACCGACCAGGGGTACGGCACTGAAGCTTTCTTT. It specifies CASTDQGYGTEAFF.

This clonotype showed up just a few times. The CDR3 reads CASLPGRNTGELFF. CDR3 sequence (DNA): TGTGCCAGCTTACCGGGCAGGAACACCGGGGAGCTGTTTTTT. The chain joins TRBV18 to TRBJ2-2; D gene unclear. V was shortened by 7 bases and J by 1 base, with 10 bases between the two germline ends. The length of the CDR3 is 14 residues. Germline assignment: CDR1 KGHSH and CDR2 LQKENI.

V usage is TRBV11-3 and J usage is TRBJ2-3; D gene uncertain. The length of the CDR3 is 14 residues. Germline CDR1 and CDR2: SGHNT and YENEEA. Trimming left V 6 bases short and J 2 bases short, with 12 bases between. The CDR3 reads CASSSPANTDTQYF. For the CDR3, the DNA is TGTGCCAGCAGTTCCCCCGCAAACACAGATACGCAGTATTTT.

This clonotype was seen a handful of times. The CDR3 reads CASTGQGTSTDTQYF. Here the CDR3 DNA reads TGTGCCAGCACAGGCCAAGGCACTAGCACAGATACGCAGTATTTT. The chain links TRBV2 to TRBJ2-3; D uncertain. The germline gives CDR1 SNHLY, CDR2 FYNNEI. The V gene lost 7 bases and the J gene lost 0 bases, with 14 bases spanning the gap. The CDR3 spans 15 residues.